This record concerns one TCR beta chain sequence. What it binds is unknown. TCRdb's copy holds only in-frame clones and misses some; the assay was immunoSEQ multiplex PCR. The sample has 70,000 to 80,000 clones; over 90% are singletons. This sample was included in a study of OX40 agonist ivuxolimab in advanced cancers. Study context: Dose-escalation patients suffered from hepatocellular carcinoma, melanoma, renal cell or head and neck cancer. Partial responses, seen in three patients, involved one hepatocellular carcinoma and two cutaneous melanomas.

General study results and limits: On average, CD8+ T cells showed a greater number of expanded clones than CD4+. Low levels of normalized T-cell clonal expansion also appeared in some nonresponders.

V dropped 4 bases and J dropped 7; count of bases not matched to a gene: 10. The CDR3 totals 15 residues. Germline V gives CDR1 MNHEY, CDR2 SVGAGI. The V call is TRBV6-5, the J call TRBJ2-1; TRBD2 matches at 7 bases. The source material was CD4+ or CD8+ T cells sorted from blood, sampled in a trial of the OX40 agonist ivuxolimab. This TCR was recovered from an adult with an advanced solid tumor such as melanoma, head and neck, liver or kidney cancer. CDR3 loop: CASSFAASGGNEQFF. In DNA, the CDR3 is TGTGCCAGCAGTTTCGCGGCTAGCGGCGGGAATGAGCAGTTCTTC.